These T cell receptor beta chains were read from a single sample in a study of shared clonotypes between healthy human individuals. Assay: immunoSEQ multiplex PCR; the TCRdb copy retains only in-frame clones and omits some. The table shows around 2.5 million clones, with approximately 93% occurring only once. Sequenced input: naive CD4+ T cells from PBMCs. The receptors come from a man aged 18-30 years in good health. Some clones in this sample may be carry-over from other donors' samples. CDR3s include the opening cysteine and the closing phenylalanine or tryptophan. A D gene is named only where the DNA matches it firmly. The size of a clone is reported for some rows only, either as once, few or many, or as a class for expanded clones.

clone_size: .
v_call: TRBV7-2
j_call: TRBJ2-1
d_call: .
cdr3_nt: TGTGCCAGCAGCCCCGGACCCGCTGATGAGCAGTTCTTC
cdr3_aa: CASSPGPADEQFF

clone_size: .
v_call: TRBV7-9
j_call: TRBJ1-6
d_call: .
cdr3_nt: TGTGCCAGCAGTACTGCGCCCCTCCACTTT
cdr3_aa: CASSTAPLHF

clone_size: .
v_call: TRBV4-1
j_call: TRBJ2-4
d_call: TRBD2
cdr3_nt: TGCGCCAGCAGCCAAGATCTCGGACTAGCGGGAGGGAGCCTCGGCAAAAACATTCAGTACTTC
cdr3_aa: CASSQDLGLAGGSLGKNIQYF

clone_size: .
v_call: TRBV5-1
j_call: TRBJ1-4
d_call: TRBD1
cdr3_nt: TGCGCCAGCAGCCGGACGCCGGGACAGGGGGCTTCTAATGAAAAACTGTTTTTT
cdr3_aa: CASSRTPGQGASNEKLFF

clone_size: .
v_call: TRBV5-1
j_call: TRBJ2-3
d_call: TRBD1
cdr3_nt: TGCGCCAGCAGCATAGGACAGGTTAGCACAGATACGCAGTATTTT
cdr3_aa: CASSIGQVSTDTQYF

clone_size: .
v_call: TRBV5-6
j_call: TRBJ2-7
d_call: TRBD2
cdr3_nt: TGTGCCAGCAGCTTGTACGGGACGCGGGAGCCCTACGAGCAGTACTTC
cdr3_aa: CASSLYGTREPYEQYF

clone_size: .
v_call: TRBV29-1
j_call: TRBJ1-2
d_call: .
cdr3_nt: TGCAGCGTTTACAGTCCGTCCTATGGCTACACCTTC
cdr3_aa: CSVYSPSYGYTF

clone_size: few
v_call: TRBV27
j_call: TRBJ2-7
d_call: .
cdr3_nt: TGTGCCAGCAGTTTCGGGCTCGAGCAGTACTTC
cdr3_aa: CASSFGLEQYF

clone_size: once
v_call: TRBV11-2
j_call: TRBJ2-6
d_call: .
cdr3_nt: TGTGCCAGCAGCTTCCGATCTGGGGCCAACGTCCTGACTTTC
cdr3_aa: CASSFRSGANVLTF

clone_size: .
v_call: TRBV6-5
j_call: TRBJ2-6
d_call: .
cdr3_nt: TGTGCCAGCAGTTACTTCTCCTCTGGGGCCAACGTCCTGACTTTC
cdr3_aa: CASSYFSSGANVLTF

clone_size: .
v_call: TRBV2
j_call: TRBJ1-5
d_call: .
cdr3_nt: TGTGCCAGCAGTGAAAGCAGGGACTCTATAAATCAGCCCCAGCATTTT
cdr3_aa: CASSESRDSINQPQHF

clone_size: .
v_call: TRBV5-1
j_call: TRBJ2-1
d_call: TRBD1
cdr3_nt: TGCGCCAGCAGCTTAAACTGGGGACAGAACAATGAGCAGTTCTTC
cdr3_aa: CASSLNWGQNNEQFF

clone_size: .
v_call: TRBV19
j_call: TRBJ1-2
d_call: .
cdr3_nt: TGTGCCAGCAGAAGTAACCTCAGGGAATTCTTC
cdr3_aa: CASRSNLREFF

clone_size: .
v_call: TRBV6-1
j_call: TRBJ2-5
d_call: TRBD1
cdr3_nt: TGTGCCAGCAGTTCGGGACAGGTGAGGGAGACCCAGTACTTC
cdr3_aa: CASSSGQVRETQYF